Following are 22 T cell receptor beta chains from one sample sequenced in a study of PD-L1 blockade in urothelial cancer. The assay was immunoSEQ multiplex PCR, and TCRdb's table has in-frame clones only and misses some. The sample holds approximately 120,000 clones, approximately 85% seen once. Time point of the sample: peripheral blood 6 weeks after treatment start. The sample in question was PBMCs, obtained around atezolizumab (anti-PD-L1) treatment. The source of these receptors is a man in his fifties or sixties with urothelial cancer.

This clone was observed once. The V and J genes are TRBV25-1 and TRBJ1-1; 7 bases line up with TRBD1. The germline V gene has CDR1 MGHDK and CDR2 SYGVNS. The ends lost 6 bases at V and 1 base at J; junction bases unmatched: 5. This CDR3 has 14 amino acids. The CDR3 spells CASREQGPNTEAFF. The CDR3 region has the DNA TGTGCCAGCAGAGAACAGGGGCCGAACACTGAAGCTTTCTTT. Supplemented by reference TRBV25-1 and TRBJ1-1, the full variable domain reads EADIYQTPRYLVIGTGKKITLECSQTMGHDKMYWYQQDPGMELHLIHYSYGVNSTEKGDLSSESTVSRIRTEHFPLTLESARPSHTSQYLCASREQGPNTEAFFGQGTRLTVV.

The CDR3 bases are TGTGCCAGCAATGGGGGGACAGGAGAAGCTTTCTTT. Protein: CASNGGTGEAFF. The J gene is TRBJ1-1, the V gene TRBV28, with 8 bases fitting TRBD1. CDR3 length: 12 residues. Trimming cost V 7 bases and J 8 bases; bases outside gene matches: 6. In germline, CDR1 is MDHEN, CDR2 SYDVKM.

The chain employs TRBV9 and TRBJ2-7; no firm D call. The CDR3 consists of 14 residues. With 0 bases removed from V and 5 bases from J, the gap between germline ends came to 12 bases. Per germline, CDR1 SGDLS and CDR2 YYNGEE. CDR3 residues: CASSVGPASHEQYF. DNA for the CDR3: TGTGCCAGCAGCGTAGGGCCCGCCAGTCACGAGCAGTACTTC.

V and J are TRBV10-3 and TRBJ2-7, with TRBD2 matching over 7 bases. Germline V gene data show CDR1 as ENHRY and CDR2 as SYGVKD. There are 15 residues in the CDR3. With V trimmed by 0 bases and J by 0 bases, 2 bases remained unmatched. This CDR3 reads CAISESPSGSYEQYF. The CDR3 DNA reads TGTGCCATCAGTGAGTCGCCTAGCGGCTCCTACGAGCAGTACTTC.

This sequence joins TRBV28 and TRBJ2-4; 8 bases line up with TRBD1. V shed 7 bases, J shed 7 bases, and the junction held 9 bases outside the gene matches. Per germline, CDR1 MDHEN and CDR2 SYDVKM. The CDR3 covers 14 residues. CDR3: CASTGTGRGNIQYF. The CDR3 DNA sequence: TGTGCCAGCACCGGGACAGGCCGAGGGAACATTCAGTACTTC.

This chain links TRBV5-1 with TRBJ2-3; 7 positions match TRBD2. Germline V gives CDR1 SGHRS, CDR2 YFSETQ. The CDR3 loop spans 19 amino acids. With V trimmed by 2 bases and J by 0 bases, 15 bases remained unmatched. CDR3 protein: CASSFNLLAGALSTDTQYF. CDR3 sequence (DNA): TGCGCCAGCAGCTTTAATCTTCTCGCGGGAGCTCTAAGCACAGATACGCAGTATTTT.

V gene TRBV28 combines with J gene TRBJ1-1; weak D call: TRBD1 (6 bases). The V end lost 5 bases, the J end lost 6 bases, and 16 bases lay between the germline ends. CDR1 is MDHEN, CDR2 SYDVKM, per germline. The CDR3 sequence is 14 residues long. This CDR3 is CASSTRQESAEAFF. CDR3 sequence (DNA): TGTGCCAGCAGTACAAGACAGGAAAGCGCTGAAGCTTTCTTT.

The rearrangement links TRBV30 to TRBJ2-5; a possible D gene is TRBD1 (6 bases). Germline V gene sequence: CDR1 GTSNPN, CDR2 SVGIG (reference sequence). With 0 bases removed from V and 4 bases from J, the gap between germline ends came to 9 bases. The CDR3 is made up of 13 amino acids. The DNA for the CDR3 is TGTGCCTGGAGTGTACTGGGGGCAGAGACCCAGTACTTC. It codes for CAWSVLGAETQYF.

The rearrangement uses TRBV28 and TRBJ1-1, with 11 bases aligning to TRBD1. Looked up from germline, CDR1 is MDHEN and CDR2 is SYDVKM. The trim removed 7 bases at V and 3 bases at J, leaving 7 bases unmatched. The CDR3 runs to 15 residues. In DNA, the CDR3 is TGTGCCAGCAAACCTCGGACAGGGGGCTACACTGAAGCTTTCTTT. It codes for CASKPRTGGYTEAFF. The variable domain in full, with the rest retrieved from reference TRBV28 and TRBJ1-1, is DVKVTQSSRYLVKRTGEKVFLECVQDMDHENMFWYRQDPGLGLRLIYFSYDVKMKEKGDIPEGYSVSREKKERFSLILESASTNQTSMYLCASKPRTGGYTEAFFGQGTRLTVV.

V gene TRBV14 combines with J gene TRBJ2-2, with 7 bases matching TRBD1. V lost 1 base to trimming and J lost 5 bases; unmatched junction nucleotides: 4. The germline V gene encodes CDR1 SGHDN and CDR2 FVKESK. CDR3 length: 15 residues. The CDR3, as DNA: TGTGCCAGCAGCCAAGTGGCAGGGGGAACCGGGGAGCTGTTTTTT. Protein: CASSQVAGGTGELFF.

The rearrangement uses TRBV4-2 and TRBJ2-3; possible D gene TRBD2, 6 bases. In germline, CDR1 is LGHNA, CDR2 YNFKEQ. The CDR3 runs 18 residues. V was cut by 0 bases and J by 2 bases, with 18 bases left in between. The CDR3 loop reads CASSQDRIRAGNTDTQYF. CDR3 in DNA: TGTGCCAGCAGCCAAGACCGGATTCGGGCGGGAAACACAGATACGCAGTATTTT.

This clone was seen a handful of times. The rearrangement uses TRBV19 and TRBJ1-1, with unresolved D. Per germline, CDR1 LNHDA and CDR2 SQIVND (reference sequence). The CDR3 sequence is 13 residues long. V was trimmed by 7 bases and J by 0 bases, leaving 9 bases between them. The CDR3 sequence is CASKRVMNTEAFF. The DNA of the CDR3 is TGTGCCAGTAAGCGAGTCATGAACACTGAAGCTTTCTTT.

This clone was observed a handful of times. The chain has TRBV2 and TRBJ2-6, with TRBD1 identical over 10 bases. The germline V gene encodes CDR1 SNHLY and CDR2 FYNNEI. The CDR3 runs to 20 residues. V lost 6 bases and J lost 0; bases outside the gene matches: 14. CDR3 in DNA: TGTGCCAGCAGGGCCGGGACAGGGGTCCCTACAGACTCTGGGGCCAACGTCCTGACTTTC. This encodes CASRAGTGVPTDSGANVLTF. The full variable domain, with the rest looked up from reference TRBV2 and TRBJ2-6, is EPEVTQTPSHQVTQMGQEVILRCVPISNHLYFYWYRQILGQKVEFLVSFYNNEISEKSEIFDDQFSVERPDGSNFTLKIRSTKLEDSAMYFCASRAGTGVPTDSGANVLTFGAGSRLTVL.

This clone was picked up one time. The chain uses TRBV7-8 and TRBJ2-1, with TRBD2 matching 7 bases. The CDR3 consists of 15 residues. V shed 6 bases and J 5 bases; nucleotides not matched to a gene: 10. Germline CDR1 is SGHVS and CDR2 is FQNEAQ. The CDR3 loop is CASSRTRDYDNEQFF. The CDR3 nucleotides are TGTGCCAGCAGTCGCACCAGGGACTACGACAATGAGCAGTTCTTC.

The V gene is TRBV28, the J gene TRBJ1-2, with D tentatively TRBD1 (5 bases). The CDR3 is made up of 21 amino acids. Trimming took 2 bases from V and 5 from J, leaving 33 bases between them. Per the germline V gene, CDR1 is MDHEN and CDR2 is SYDVKM. The CDR3 here is CASSLPPGQGPSSMSLYGYTF. The CDR3 coding sequence is TGTGCCAGCAGTTTACCGCCTGGGCAGGGTCCGAGTTCCATGTCGTTATATGGCTACACCTTC.

This chain links TRBV7-9 with TRBJ2-1; 8 bases line up with TRBD2. The V and J ends lost 5 bases and 6 bases, in that order; junction bases with no gene match: 6. CDR3 size: 14 residues. The V gene's germline CDR1 is SEHNR and CDR2 FQNEAQ (reference sequence). As DNA, the CDR3 is TGTGCCAGCAGCAAGAAGCGGGAGATCAATGAGCAGTTCTTC. Protein: CASSKKREINEQFF. Full variable domain (remainder filled in from reference TRBV7-9 and TRBJ2-1): DTGVSQNPRHKITKRGQNVTFRCDPISEHNRLYWYRQTLGQGPEFLTYFQNEAQLEKSRLLSDRFSAERPKGSFSTLEIQRTEQGDSAMYLCASSKKREINEQFFGPGTRLTVL.

The chain has TRBV10-3 and TRBJ2-7; 8 bases align to TRBD1. Germline values: CDR1 ENHRY, CDR2 SYGVKD. There are 15 residues in the CDR3. The V and J ends lost 6 bases and 3 bases, in that order; junction bases with no gene match: 10. CDR3: CAISHGQGGGYEQYF. The CDR3 coding sequence is TGTGCCATCAGCCACGGACAGGGAGGAGGCTACGAGCAGTACTTC.

The J gene is TRBJ2-2, the V gene TRBV9; TRBD2 matches 12 bases. This CDR3 comprises 17 residues. In germline, CDR1 is SGDLS, CDR2 YYNGEE. Trimming cost V 4 bases and J 2 bases; bases outside gene matches: 6. The CDR3 protein is CASSPRTSGINTGELFF. The CDR3 DNA reads TGTGCCAGCAGCCCGAGGACTAGCGGGATAAACACCGGGGAGCTGTTTTTT. The complete variable domain, with remaining parts taken from reference TRBV9 and TRBJ2-2, reads DSGVTQTPKHLITATGQRVTLRCSPRSGDLSVYWYQQSLDQGLQFLIQYYNGEERAKGNILERFSAQQFPDLHSELNLSSLELGDSALYFCASSPRTSGINTGELFFGEGSRLTVL.

This sequence joins TRBV7-9 and TRBJ1-1; no definite D call. Germline loops: CDR1 SEHNR, CDR2 FQNEAQ (reference sequence). The V gene lost 5 bases and the J gene lost 0 bases, with 7 bases spanning the gap. The CDR3 is 13 residues long. Here the CDR3 reads CASSRTMNTEAFF. CDR3 nucleotide sequence: TGTGCCAGCAGCCGCACTATGAACACTGAAGCTTTCTTT.

The rearrangement joins TRBV7-9 to TRBJ2-7, with a possible D match to TRBD1 (5 bases). CDR3 size: 12 residues. Trimming left V 1 base short and J 6 bases short, with 7 bases between. CDR1 is SEHNR and CDR2 is FQNEAQ in the germline V gene (reference sequence). The CDR3 DNA is TGTGCCAGCAGCTTAGTCCAGGGCGAGCAGTACTTC. This gives the protein CASSLVQGEQYF.

This clone was detected once. V usage is TRBV15 and J usage is TRBJ2-7; TRBD1 aligns across 7 bases. Germline V gene lookup returns CDR1 LNHNV and CDR2 YYDKDF (reference sequence). CDR3 length equals 14 residues. V was pared by 0 bases and J by 4 bases, with 3 bases of the junction left unmatched. CDR3 sequence: CATSRDGDRYEQYF. The CDR3 DNA is TGTGCCACCAGCAGAGATGGGGACAGATACGAGCAGTACTTC. Complete variable domain (other parts from reference TRBV15 and TRBJ2-7): DAMVIQNPRYQVTQFGKPVTLSCSQTLNHNVMYWYQQKSSQAPKLLFHYYDKDFNNEADTPDNFQSRRPNTSFCFLDIRSPGLGDTAMYLCATSRDGDRYEQYFGPGTRLTVT.

V and J are TRBV10-2 and TRBJ2-7, with TRBD1 identical over 8 bases. Germline assignment: CDR1 WSHSY and CDR2 SAAADI. This CDR3 region has 13 residues. J was trimmed by 3 bases and V by 4 bases; bases with no gene match: 2. In nucleotides, the CDR3 is TGCGCCAGCAGTGTAACAGGGGGCTACGAGCAGTACTTC. Translated: CASSVTGGYEQYF.